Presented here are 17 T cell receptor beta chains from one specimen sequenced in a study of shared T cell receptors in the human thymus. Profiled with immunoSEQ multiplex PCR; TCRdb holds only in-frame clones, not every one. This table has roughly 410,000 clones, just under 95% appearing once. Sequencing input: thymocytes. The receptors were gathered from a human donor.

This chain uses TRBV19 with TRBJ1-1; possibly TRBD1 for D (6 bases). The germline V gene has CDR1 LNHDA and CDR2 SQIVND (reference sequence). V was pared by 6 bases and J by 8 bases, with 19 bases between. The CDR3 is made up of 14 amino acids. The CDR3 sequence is CASRPQGTWEEAFF. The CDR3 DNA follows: TGTGCCAGTAGACCCCAGGGGACCTGGGAGGAAGCTTTCTTT.

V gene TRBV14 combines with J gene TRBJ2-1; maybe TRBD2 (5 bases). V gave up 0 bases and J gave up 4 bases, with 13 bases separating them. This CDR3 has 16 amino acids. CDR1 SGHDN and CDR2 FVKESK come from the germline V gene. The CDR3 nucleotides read TGTGCCAGCAGCCAAGAGAGGAGCGGCATATACAATGAGCAGTTCTTC. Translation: CASSQERSGIYNEQFF.

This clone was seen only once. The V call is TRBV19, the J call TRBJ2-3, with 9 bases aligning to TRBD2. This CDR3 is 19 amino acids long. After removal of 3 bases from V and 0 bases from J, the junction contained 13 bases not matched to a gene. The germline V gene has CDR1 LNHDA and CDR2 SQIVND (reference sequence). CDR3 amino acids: CASSISGSGRPRSTDTQYF. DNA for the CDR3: TGTGCCAGTAGTATCTCTGGGAGCGGGAGGCCCCGCAGCACAGATACGCAGTATTTT.

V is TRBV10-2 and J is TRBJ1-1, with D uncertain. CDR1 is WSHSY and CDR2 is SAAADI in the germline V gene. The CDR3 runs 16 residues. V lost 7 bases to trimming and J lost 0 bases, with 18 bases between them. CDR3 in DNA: TGCGCCAGCACCTTTGCCCCCGAAGCAGTGAACACTGAAGCTTTCTTT. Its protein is CASTFAPEAVNTEAFF.

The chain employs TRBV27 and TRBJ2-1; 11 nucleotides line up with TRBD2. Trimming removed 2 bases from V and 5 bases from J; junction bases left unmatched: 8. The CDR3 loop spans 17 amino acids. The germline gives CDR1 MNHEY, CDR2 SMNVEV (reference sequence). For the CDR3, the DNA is TGTGCCAGCAGTTTAAAGGCGGGGACTAGCGGAAACAATGAGCAGTTCTTC. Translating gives CASSLKAGTSGNNEQFF.

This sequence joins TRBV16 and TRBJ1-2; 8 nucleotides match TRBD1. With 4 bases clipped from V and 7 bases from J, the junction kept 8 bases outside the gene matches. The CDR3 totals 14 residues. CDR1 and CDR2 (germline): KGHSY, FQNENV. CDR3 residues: CASSPIGQGFGYTF. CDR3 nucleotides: TGTGCCAGCAGCCCAATCGGACAGGGATTTGGCTACACCTTC.

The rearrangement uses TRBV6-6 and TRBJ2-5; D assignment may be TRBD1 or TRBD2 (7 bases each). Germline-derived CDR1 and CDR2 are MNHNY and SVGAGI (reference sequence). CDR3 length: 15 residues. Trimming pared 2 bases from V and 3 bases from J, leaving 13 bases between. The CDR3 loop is CASSYVTGREETQYF. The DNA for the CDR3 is TGTGCCAGCAGTTACGTGACAGGGAGGGAAGAGACCCAGTACTTC.

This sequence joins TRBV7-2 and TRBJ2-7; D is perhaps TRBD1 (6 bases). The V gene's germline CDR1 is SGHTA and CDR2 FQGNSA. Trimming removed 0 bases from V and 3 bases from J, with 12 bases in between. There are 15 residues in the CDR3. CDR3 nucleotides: TGTGCCAGCAGCTTAGCCTACAGGGAAAACTACGAGCAGTACTTC. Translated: CASSLAYRENYEQYF. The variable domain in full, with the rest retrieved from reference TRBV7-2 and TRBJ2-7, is GAGVSQSPSNKVTEKGKDVELRCDPISGHTALYWYRQSLGQGLEFLIYFQGNSAPDKSGLPSDRFSAERTGGSVSTLTIQRTQQEDSAVYLCASSLAYRENYEQYFGPGTRLTVT.

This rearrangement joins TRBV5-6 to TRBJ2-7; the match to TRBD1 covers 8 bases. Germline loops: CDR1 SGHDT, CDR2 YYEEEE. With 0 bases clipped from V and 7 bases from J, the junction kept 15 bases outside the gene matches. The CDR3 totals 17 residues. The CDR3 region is CASSLGPSVVTGEEQYF. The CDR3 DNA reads TGTGCCAGCAGCTTGGGCCCCTCAGTGGTGACAGGGGAAGAGCAGTACTTC. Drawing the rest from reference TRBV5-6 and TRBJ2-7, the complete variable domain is DAGVTQSPTHLIKTRGQQVTLRCSPKSGHDTVSWYQQALGQGPQFIFQYYEEEERQRGNFPDRFSGHQFPNYSSELNVNALLLGDSALYLCASSLGPSVVTGEEQYFGPGTRLTVT.

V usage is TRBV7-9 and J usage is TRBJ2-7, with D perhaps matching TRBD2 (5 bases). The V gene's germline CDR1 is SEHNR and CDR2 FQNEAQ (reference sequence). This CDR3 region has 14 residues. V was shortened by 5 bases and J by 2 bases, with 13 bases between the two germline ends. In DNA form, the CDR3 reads TGTGCCAGCAGCAGTCGGGGTCCACCCTACGAGCAGTACTTC. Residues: CASSSRGPPYEQYF.

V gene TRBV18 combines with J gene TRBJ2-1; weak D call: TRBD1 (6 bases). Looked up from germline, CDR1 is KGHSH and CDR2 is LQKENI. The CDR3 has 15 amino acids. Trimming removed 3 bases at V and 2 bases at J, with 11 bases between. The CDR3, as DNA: TGTGCCAGCTCACCCGGACAGCCAACCTACAATGAGCAGTTCTTC. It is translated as CASSPGQPTYNEQFF.

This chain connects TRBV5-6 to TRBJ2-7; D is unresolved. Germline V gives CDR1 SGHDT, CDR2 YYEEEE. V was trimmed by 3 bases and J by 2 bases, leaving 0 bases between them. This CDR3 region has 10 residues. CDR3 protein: CASSSYEQYF. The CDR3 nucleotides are TGTGCCAGCAGCTCCTACGAGCAGTACTTC.

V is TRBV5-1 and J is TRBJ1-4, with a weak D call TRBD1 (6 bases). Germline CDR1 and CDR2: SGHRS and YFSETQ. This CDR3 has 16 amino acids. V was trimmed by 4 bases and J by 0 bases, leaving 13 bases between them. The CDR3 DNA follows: TGCGCCAGCAGCCTTGACAGGATTGCAACTAATGAAAAACTGTTTTTT. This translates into CASSLDRIATNEKLFF.

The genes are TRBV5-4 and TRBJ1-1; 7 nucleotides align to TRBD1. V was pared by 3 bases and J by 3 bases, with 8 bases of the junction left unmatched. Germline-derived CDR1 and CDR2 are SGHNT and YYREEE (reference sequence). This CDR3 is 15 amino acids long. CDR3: CASSSSTGEDTEAFF. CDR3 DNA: TGTGCCAGCAGCTCGTCTACAGGGGAAGACACTGAAGCTTTCTTT.

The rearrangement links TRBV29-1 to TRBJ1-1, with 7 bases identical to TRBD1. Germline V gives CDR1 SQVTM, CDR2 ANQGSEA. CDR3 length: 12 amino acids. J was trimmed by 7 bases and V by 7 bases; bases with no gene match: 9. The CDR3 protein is CSAQGGEDEAFF. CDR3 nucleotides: TGCAGCGCCCAGGGGGGGGAGGATGAAGCTTTCTTT. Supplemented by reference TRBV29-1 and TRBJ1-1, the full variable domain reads SAVISQKPSRDICQRGTSLTIQCQVDSQVTMMFWYRQQPGQSLTLIATANQGSEATYESGFVIDKFPISRPNLTFSTLTVSNMSPEDSSIYLCSAQGGEDEAFFGQGTRLTVV.

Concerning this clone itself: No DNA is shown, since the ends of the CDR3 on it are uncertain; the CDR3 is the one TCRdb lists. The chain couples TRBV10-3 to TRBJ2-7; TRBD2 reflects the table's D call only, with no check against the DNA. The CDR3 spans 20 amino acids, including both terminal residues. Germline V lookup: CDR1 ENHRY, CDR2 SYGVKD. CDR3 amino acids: CAISSSGELAGLITSYEQYF.

The CDR3 DNA follows: TGTGCCAGCATGGGCGCGTGTGGCTACACCTTC. Amino acid sequence: CASMGACGYTF. The chain recombines TRBV6-1 with TRBJ1-2, with D hard to call. Germline CDR1 MNHNS, CDR2 SASEGT. The CDR3 loop spans 11 amino acids. Trimming left V 7 bases short and J 7 bases short, with 10 bases between.